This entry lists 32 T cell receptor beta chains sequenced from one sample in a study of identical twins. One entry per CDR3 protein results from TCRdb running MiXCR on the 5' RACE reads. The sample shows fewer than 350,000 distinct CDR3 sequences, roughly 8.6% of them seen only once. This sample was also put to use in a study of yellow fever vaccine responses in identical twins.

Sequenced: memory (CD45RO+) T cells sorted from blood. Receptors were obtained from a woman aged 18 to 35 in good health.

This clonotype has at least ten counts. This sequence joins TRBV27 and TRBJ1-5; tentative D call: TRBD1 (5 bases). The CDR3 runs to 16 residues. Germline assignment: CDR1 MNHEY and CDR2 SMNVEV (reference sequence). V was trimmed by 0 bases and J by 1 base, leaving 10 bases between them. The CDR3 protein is CASSLSIQGSNQPQHF. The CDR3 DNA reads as TGTGCCAGCAGTTTATCGATCCAGGGCAGCAATCAGCCCCAGCATTTT.

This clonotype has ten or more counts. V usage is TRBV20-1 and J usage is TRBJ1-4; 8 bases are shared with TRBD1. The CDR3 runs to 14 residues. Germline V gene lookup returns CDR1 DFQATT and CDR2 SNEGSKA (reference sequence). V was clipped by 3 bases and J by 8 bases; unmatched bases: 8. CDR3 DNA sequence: TGCAGTGCTAGTTACGGGACAGGCTACGAAAAACTGTTTTTT. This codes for CSASYGTGYEKLFF.

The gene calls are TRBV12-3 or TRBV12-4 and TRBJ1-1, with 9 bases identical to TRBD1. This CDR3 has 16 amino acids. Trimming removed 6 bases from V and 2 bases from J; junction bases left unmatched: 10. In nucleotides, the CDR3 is TGTGCCAGCAGCTCAACAGGGGGCGCGCATAACACTGAAGCTTTCTTT. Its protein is CASSSTGGAHNTEAFF.

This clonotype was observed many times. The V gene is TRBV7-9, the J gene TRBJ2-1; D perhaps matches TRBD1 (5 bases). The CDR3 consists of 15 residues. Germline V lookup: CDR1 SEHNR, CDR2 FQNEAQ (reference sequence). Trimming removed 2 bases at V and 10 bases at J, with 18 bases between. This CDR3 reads CASSLSEQALGEQFF. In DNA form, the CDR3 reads TGTGCCAGCAGCTTATCTGAACAGGCCCTGGGGGAGCAGTTCTTC.

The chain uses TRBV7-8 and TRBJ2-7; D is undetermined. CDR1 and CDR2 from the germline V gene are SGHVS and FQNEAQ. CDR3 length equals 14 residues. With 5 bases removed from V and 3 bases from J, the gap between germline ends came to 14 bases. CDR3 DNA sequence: TGTGCCAGCAGCCCCGGCGGAAGGCGCTACGAGCAGTACTTC. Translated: CASSPGGRRYEQYF.

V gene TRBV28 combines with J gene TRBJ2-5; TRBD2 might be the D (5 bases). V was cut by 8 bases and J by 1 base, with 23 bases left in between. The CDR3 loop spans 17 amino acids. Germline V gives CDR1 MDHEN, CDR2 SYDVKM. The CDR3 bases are TGTGCCAGCGCAAACGGGTCCAGAAGAGGGCCCCAAGAGACCCAGTACTTC. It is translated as CASANGSRRGPQETQYF. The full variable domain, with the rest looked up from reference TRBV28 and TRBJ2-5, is DVKVTQSSRYLVKRTGEKVFLECVQDMDHENMFWYRQDPGLGLRLIYFSYDVKMKEKGDIPEGYSVSREKKERFSLILESASTNQTSMYLCASANGSRRGPQETQYFGPGTRLLVL.

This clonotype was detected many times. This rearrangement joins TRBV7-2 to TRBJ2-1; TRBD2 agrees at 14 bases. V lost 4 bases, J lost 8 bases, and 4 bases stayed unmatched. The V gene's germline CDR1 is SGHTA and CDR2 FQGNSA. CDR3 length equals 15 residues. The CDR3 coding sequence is TGTGCCAGCAGCTCGACTAGCGGGGGGGCCGATGAGCAGTTCTTC. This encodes CASSSTSGGADEQFF.

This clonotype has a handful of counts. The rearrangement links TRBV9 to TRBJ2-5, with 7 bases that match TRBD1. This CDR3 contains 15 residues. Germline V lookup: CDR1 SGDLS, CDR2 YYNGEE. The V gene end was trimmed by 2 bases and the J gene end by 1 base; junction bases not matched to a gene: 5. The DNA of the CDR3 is TGTGCCAGCAGCGTTCGGACAGGTCTCCAAGAGACCCAGTACTTC. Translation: CASSVRTGLQETQYF.

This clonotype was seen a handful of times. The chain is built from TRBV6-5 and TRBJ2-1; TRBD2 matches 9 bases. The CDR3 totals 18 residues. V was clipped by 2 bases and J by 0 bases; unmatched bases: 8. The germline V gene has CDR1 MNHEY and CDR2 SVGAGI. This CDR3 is CASSYASGGLSSYNEQFF. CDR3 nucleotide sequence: TGTGCCAGCAGTTACGCCAGCGGGGGGTTGAGCTCCTACAATGAGCAGTTCTTC.

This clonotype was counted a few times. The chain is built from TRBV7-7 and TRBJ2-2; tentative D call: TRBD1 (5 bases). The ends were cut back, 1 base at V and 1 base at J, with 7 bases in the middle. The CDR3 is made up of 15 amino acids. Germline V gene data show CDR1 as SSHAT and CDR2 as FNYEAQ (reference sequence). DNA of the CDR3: TGTGCCAGCAGCTTAGGGACACAGAACACCGGGGAGCTGTTTTTT. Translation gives CASSLGTQNTGELFF.

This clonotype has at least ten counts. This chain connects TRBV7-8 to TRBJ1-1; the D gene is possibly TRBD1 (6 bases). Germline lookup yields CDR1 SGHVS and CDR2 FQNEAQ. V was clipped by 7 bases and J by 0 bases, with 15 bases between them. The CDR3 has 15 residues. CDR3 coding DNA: TGTGCCAGCACCATACTCGGGGGCTTGAACACTGAAGCTTTCTTT. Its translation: CASTILGGLNTEAFF.

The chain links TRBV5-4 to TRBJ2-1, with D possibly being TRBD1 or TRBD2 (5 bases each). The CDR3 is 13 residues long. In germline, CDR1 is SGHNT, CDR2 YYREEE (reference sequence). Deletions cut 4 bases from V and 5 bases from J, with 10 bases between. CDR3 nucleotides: TGTGCCAGCAGCCGGGACGGCGACAATGAGCAGTTCTTC. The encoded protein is CASSRDGDNEQFF.

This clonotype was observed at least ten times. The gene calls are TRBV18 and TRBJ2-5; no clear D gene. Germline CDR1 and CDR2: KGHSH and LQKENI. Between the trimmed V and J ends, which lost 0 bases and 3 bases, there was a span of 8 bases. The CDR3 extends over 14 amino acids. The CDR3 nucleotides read TGTGCCAGCTCACCACCGGCCAGAGAAGAGACCCAGTACTTC. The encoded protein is CASSPPAREETQYF. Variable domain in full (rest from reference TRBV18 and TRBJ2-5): NAGVMQNPRHLVRRRGQEARLRCSPMKGHSHVYWYRQLPEEGLKFMVYLQKENIIDESGMPKERFSAEFPKEGPSILRIQQVVRGDSAAYFCASSPPAREETQYFGPGTRLLVL.

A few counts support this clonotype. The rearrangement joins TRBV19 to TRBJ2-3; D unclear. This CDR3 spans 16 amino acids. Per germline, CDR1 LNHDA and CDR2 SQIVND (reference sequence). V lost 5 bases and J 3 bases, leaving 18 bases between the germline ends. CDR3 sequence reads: CASSPRTDIRTDTQYF. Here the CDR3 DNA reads TGTGCCAGTAGTCCCCGAACGGATATAAGAACAGATACGCAGTATTTT.

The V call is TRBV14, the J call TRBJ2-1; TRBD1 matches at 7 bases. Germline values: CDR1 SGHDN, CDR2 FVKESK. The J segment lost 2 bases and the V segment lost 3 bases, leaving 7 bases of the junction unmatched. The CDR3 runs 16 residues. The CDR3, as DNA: TGTGCCAGCAGCCAGGTCCGGGACAGTACCTACAATGAGCAGTTCTTC. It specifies CASSQVRDSTYNEQFF.

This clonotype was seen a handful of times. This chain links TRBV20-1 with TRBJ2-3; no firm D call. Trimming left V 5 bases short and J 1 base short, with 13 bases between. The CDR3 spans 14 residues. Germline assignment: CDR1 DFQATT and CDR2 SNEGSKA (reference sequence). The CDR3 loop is CSAPNRVGTDTQYF. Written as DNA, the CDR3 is TGCAGTGCTCCCAATAGGGTAGGCACAGATACGCAGTATTTT.

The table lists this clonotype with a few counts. The chain's CDR3 is CASSPVGTYGYTF. DNA for the CDR3: TGTGCCAGCTCACCAGTGGGGACGTATGGCTACACCTTC. The genes are TRBV18 and TRBJ1-2; tentatively, D is TRBD1 (5 bases). Germline loops: CDR1 KGHSH, CDR2 LQKENI. The CDR3 spans 13 residues. The V gene lost 2 bases and the J gene lost 5 bases, with 9 bases spanning the gap.

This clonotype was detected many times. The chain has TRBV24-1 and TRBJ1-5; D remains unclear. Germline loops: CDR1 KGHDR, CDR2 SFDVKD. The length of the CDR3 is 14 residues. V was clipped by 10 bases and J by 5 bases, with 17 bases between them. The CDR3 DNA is TGTGCCACAAGCCCCCCCATGAGGGATCAGCCCCAGCATTTT. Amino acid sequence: CATSPPMRDQPQHF.

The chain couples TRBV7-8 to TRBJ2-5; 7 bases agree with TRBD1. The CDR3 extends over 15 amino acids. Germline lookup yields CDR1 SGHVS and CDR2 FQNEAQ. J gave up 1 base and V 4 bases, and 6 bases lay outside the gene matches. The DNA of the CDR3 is TGTGCCAGCAGCTCGACAGGGAAGTTCCAAGAGACCCAGTACTTC. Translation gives CASSSTGKFQETQYF.

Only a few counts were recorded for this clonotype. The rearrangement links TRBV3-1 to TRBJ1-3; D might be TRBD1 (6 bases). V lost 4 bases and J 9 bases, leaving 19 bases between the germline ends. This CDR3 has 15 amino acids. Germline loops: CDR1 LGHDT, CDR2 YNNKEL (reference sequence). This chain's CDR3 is CASSRQEAALGTIYF. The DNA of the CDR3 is TGTGCCAGCAGCCGACAGGAGGCAGCTCTTGGCACCATATATTTT. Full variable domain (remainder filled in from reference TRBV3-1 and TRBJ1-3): DTAVSQTPKYLVTQMGNDKSIKCEQNLGHDTMYWYKQDSKKFLKIMFSYNNKELIINETVPNRFSPKSPDKAHLNLHINSLELGDSAVYFCASSRQEAALGTIYFGEGSWLTVV.

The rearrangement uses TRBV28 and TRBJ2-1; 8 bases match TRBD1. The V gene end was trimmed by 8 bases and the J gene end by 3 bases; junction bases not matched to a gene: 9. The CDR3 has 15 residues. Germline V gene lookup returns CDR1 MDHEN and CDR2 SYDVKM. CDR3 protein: CASLAAGTGYNEQFF. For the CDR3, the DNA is TGTGCCAGCCTTGCAGCCGGGACAGGCTACAATGAGCAGTTCTTC. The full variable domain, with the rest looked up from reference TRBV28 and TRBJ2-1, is DVKVTQSSRYLVKRTGEKVFLECVQDMDHENMFWYRQDPGLGLRLIYFSYDVKMKEKGDIPEGYSVSREKKERFSLILESASTNQTSMYLCASLAAGTGYNEQFFGPGTRLTVL.

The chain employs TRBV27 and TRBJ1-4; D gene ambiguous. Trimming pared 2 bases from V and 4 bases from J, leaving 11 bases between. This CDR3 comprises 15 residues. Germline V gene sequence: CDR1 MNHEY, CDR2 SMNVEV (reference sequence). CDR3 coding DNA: TGTGCCAGCAGTTTAGATTCTGGGCGTAATGAAAAACTGTTTTTT. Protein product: CASSLDSGRNEKLFF.

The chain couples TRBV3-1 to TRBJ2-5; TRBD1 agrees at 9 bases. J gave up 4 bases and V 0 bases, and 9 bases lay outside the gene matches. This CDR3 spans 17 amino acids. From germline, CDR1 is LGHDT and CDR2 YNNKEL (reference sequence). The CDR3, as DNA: TGTGCCAGCAGCCAAGAGGTTCCCGGGACAGGGAGAGAGACCCAGTACTTC. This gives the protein CASSQEVPGTGRETQYF.

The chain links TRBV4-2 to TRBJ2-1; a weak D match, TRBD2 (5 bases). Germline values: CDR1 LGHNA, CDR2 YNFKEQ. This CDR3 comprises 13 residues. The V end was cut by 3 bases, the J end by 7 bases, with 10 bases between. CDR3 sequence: CASSQKLVNEQFF. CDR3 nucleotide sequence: TGTGCCAGCAGCCAGAAACTAGTTAATGAGCAGTTCTTC.

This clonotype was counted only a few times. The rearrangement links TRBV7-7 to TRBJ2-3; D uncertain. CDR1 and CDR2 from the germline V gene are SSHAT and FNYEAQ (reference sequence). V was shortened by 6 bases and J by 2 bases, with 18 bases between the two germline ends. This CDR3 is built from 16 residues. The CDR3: CASSPASAYSTDTQYF. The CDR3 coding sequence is TGTGCCAGCAGTCCAGCCTCGGCCTACTCCACAGATACGCAGTATTTT.

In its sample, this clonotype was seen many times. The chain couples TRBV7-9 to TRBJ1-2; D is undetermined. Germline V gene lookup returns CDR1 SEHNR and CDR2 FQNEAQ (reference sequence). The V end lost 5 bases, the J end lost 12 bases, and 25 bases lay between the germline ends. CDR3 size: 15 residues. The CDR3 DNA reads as TGTGCCAGCAGCCCAATGGACGGATCCTACGCTTACAACACCTTC. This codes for CASSPMDGSYAYNTF.

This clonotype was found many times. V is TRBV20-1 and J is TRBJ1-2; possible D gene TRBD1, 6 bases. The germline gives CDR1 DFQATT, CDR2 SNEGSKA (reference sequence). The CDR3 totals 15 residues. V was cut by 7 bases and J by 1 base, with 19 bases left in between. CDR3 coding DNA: TGCAGTGGCATCGGGGGGCAGGGCGGTAACTATGGCTACACCTTC. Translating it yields CSGIGGQGGNYGYTF.

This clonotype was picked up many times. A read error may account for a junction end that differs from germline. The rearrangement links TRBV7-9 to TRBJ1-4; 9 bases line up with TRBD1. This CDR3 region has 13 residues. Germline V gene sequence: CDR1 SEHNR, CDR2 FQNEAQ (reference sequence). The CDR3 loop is CASSSQGAMGKLF. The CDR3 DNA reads TGTGCCAGCAGTTCACAGGGGGCAATGGGAAAACTTTTT.

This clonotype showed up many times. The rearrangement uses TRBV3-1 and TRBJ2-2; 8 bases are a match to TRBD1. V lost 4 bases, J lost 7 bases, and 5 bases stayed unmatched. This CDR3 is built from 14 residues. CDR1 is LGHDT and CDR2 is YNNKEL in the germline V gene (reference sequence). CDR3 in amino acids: CASSPLGQVGELFF. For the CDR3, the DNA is TGTGCCAGCAGCCCCCTGGGACAGGTCGGGGAGCTGTTTTTT. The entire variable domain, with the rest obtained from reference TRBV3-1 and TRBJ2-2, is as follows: DTAVSQTPKYLVTQMGNDKSIKCEQNLGHDTMYWYKQDSKKFLKIMFSYNNKELIINETVPNRFSPKSPDKAHLNLHINSLELGDSAVYFCASSPLGQVGELFFGEGSRLTVL.

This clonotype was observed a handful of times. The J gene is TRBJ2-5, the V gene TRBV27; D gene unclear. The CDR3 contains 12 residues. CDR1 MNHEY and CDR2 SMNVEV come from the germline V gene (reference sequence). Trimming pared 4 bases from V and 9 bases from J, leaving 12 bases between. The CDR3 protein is CASSSGGVAQYF. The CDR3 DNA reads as TGTGCCAGCAGTTCTGGTGGGGTGGCCCAGTACTTC.

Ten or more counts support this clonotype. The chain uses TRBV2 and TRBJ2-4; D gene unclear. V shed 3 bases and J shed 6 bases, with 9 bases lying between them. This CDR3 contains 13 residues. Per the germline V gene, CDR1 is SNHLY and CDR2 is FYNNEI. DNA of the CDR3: TGTGCCAGCAGTGATGAAGACCCAAACATTCAGTACTTC. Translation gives CASSDEDPNIQYF.

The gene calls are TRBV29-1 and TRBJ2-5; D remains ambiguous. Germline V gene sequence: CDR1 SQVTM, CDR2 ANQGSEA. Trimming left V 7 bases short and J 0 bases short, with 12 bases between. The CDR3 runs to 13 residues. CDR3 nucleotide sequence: TGCAGCGCAAACAGTGCCAACCAAGAGACCCAGTACTTC. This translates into CSANSANQETQYF.